These T cell receptor beta chains were read from a single sample in a study of CD4 T cells in relation to SARS-CoV-2 and coronaviruses. No antigen is known for these receptors. Using immunoSEQ multiplex PCR, the repertoire was profiled, and TCRdb retains in-frame clones only, with some absent. The sample records tens of thousands of clones, 73% being singletons. The specimen was CD4+ T cells from PBMCs, cultured in vitro. The receptors come from a human donor in good health. Both conserved end residues are part of each CDR3. D genes are given only for firm matches. The size field is filled for only some rows; it gives once, few, many or a size class.

CDR3 protein: CASSFTGYGSPLHF
CDR3 DNA: TGTGCCAGCAGTTTCACAGGGTACGGGTCACCCCTCCACTTT
D gene: NA
V gene: TRBV5-4
clone size: few
J gene: TRBJ1-6

CDR3 protein: CASSQPGQGNYGYTF
CDR3 DNA: TGTGCCAGCAGCCAACCTGGACAGGGTAACTATGGCTACACCTTC
D gene: TRBD1
V gene: TRBV3-1/TRBV3-2
clone size: NA
J gene: TRBJ1-2

CDR3 protein: CASSSLGTGNTIYF
CDR3 DNA: TGTGCCAGCAGCTCACTAGGAACTGGAAACACCATATATTTT
D gene: NA
V gene: TRBV7-8
clone size: NA
J gene: TRBJ1-3

CDR3 protein: CASSYSLGGRWTGELFF
CDR3 DNA: TGTGCCAGCAGTTACTCGTTGGGGGGCCGTTGGACCGGGGAGCTGTTTTTT
D gene: NA
V gene: TRBV6-2/TRBV6-3
clone size: NA
J gene: TRBJ2-2

CDR3 protein: CASSGIGQARYGYTF
CDR3 DNA: TGTGCCAGCAGTGGGATTGGACAGGCCCGGTACGGCTACACCTTC
D gene: TRBD1
V gene: TRBV2
clone size: NA
J gene: TRBJ1-2

CDR3 protein: CASSLYTQTYNEQFF
CDR3 DNA: TGTGCCAGCAGCTTATATACGCAGACTTACAATGAGCAGTTCTTC
D gene: NA
V gene: TRBV11-2
clone size: once
J gene: TRBJ2-1

CDR3 protein: CASSAGAGLTGELFF
CDR3 DNA: TGTGCCAGCAGCGCCGGCGCAGGACTTACCGGGGAGCTGTTTTTT
D gene: NA
V gene: TRBV5-6
clone size: NA
J gene: TRBJ2-2

CDR3 protein: CSVLLVPYEQYF
CDR3 DNA: TGCAGCGTCCTACTTGTCCCGTACGAGCAGTACTTC
D gene: NA
V gene: TRBV29-1
clone size: few
J gene: TRBJ2-7

CDR3 protein: CASSLAGTGNYEQYF
CDR3 DNA: TGTGCCAGCAGCTTAGCCGGGACAGGGAACTACGAGCAGTACTTC
D gene: TRBD1
V gene: TRBV7-2
clone size: NA
J gene: TRBJ2-7

CDR3 protein: CAWSTRTGSYTF
CDR3 DNA: TGTGCCTGGAGTACCCGGACAGGAAGCTACACCTTC
D gene: TRBD1
V gene: TRBV30
clone size: few
J gene: TRBJ1-2

CDR3 protein: CASSLASGNYGYTF
CDR3 DNA: TGTGCCAGCAGCTTAGCTTCGGGGAACTATGGCTACACCTTC
D gene: NA
V gene: TRBV7-9
clone size: NA
J gene: TRBJ1-2

CDR3 protein: CASSVWDSGAYEQYF
CDR3 DNA: TGTGCCAGCAGCGTATGGGACTCGGGAGCCTACGAGCAGTACTTC
D gene: NA
V gene: TRBV9
clone size: few
J gene: TRBJ2-7

CDR3 protein: CASRGTGAKNIQYF
CDR3 DNA: TGTGCCAGCAGGGGGACTGGGGCCAAAAACATTCAGTACTTC
D gene: NA
V gene: TRBV7-9
clone size: NA
J gene: TRBJ2-4

CDR3 protein: CASSQDIAETYGYTF
CDR3 DNA: TGTGCCAGCAGCCAAGATATTGCGGAGACATATGGCTACACCTTC
D gene: NA
V gene: TRBV3-1/TRBV3-2
clone size: NA
J gene: TRBJ1-2

CDR3 protein: CASSSLKGVYNEQFF
CDR3 DNA: TGTGCCAGTAGTTCGCTGAAGGGGGTTTACAATGAGCAGTTCTTC
D gene: NA
V gene: TRBV19
clone size: few
J gene: TRBJ2-1

CDR3 protein: CASSDRVFETQYF
CDR3 DNA: TGTGCCAGCAGTGACAGGGTATTTGAGACCCAGTACTTC
D gene: TRBD1
V gene: TRBV6-2/TRBV6-3
clone size: few
J gene: TRBJ2-5

CDR3 protein: CSASLEATEAFF
CDR3 DNA: TGCAGTGCTAGTTTGGAGGCCACTGAAGCTTTCTTT
D gene: NA
V gene: TRBV20-1
clone size: NA
J gene: TRBJ1-1

CDR3 protein: CSASRVGGGGETQYF
CDR3 DNA: TGCAGTGCTAGTCGGGTGGGAGGAGGGGGGGAGACCCAGTACTTC
D gene: NA
V gene: TRBV20-1
clone size: NA
J gene: TRBJ2-5

CDR3 protein: CASSSRDYSYNEQFF
CDR3 DNA: TGTGCCAGCAGCTCGCGGGACTACTCCTACAATGAGCAGTTCTTC
D gene: TRBD2
V gene: TRBV7-9
clone size: NA
J gene: TRBJ2-1

CDR3 protein: CASSTTDRHNSPLHF
CDR3 DNA: TGTGCCAGCAGTACGACAGACCGACATAATTCACCCCTCCACTTT
D gene: NA
V gene: TRBV6-5
clone size: few
J gene: TRBJ1-6

CDR3 protein: CASSEAGFGKLFF
CDR3 DNA: TGTGCCAGCAGCGAAGCAGGGTTCGGAAAACTGTTTTTT
D gene: NA
V gene: TRBV7-2
clone size: NA
J gene: TRBJ1-4

CDR3 protein: CASSLDRSSYEQYF
CDR3 DNA: TGTGCCAGCAGCTTGGACAGGAGCTCCTACGAGCAGTACTTC
D gene: TRBD1
V gene: TRBV11-3
clone size: NA
J gene: TRBJ2-7